A single sample gave rise to the 4 T cell receptor beta chains below, sequenced in a study of spatial heterogeneity in lung cancer. The sample's time point: blood at routine non-recurrence follow-up after resection. MiXCR, run by TCRdb on the 5' RACE reads, gives a single entry per CDR3 protein. The sample consists of some 46,000 distinct CDR3 sequences, 10% to 15% of them appearing once. Sequences were derived from PBMCs, sampled at follow-up. These receptors all come from a male donor with early-stage non-small cell lung cancer.

The chain has TRBV12-3 or TRBV12-4 and TRBJ1-2; D might be TRBD1 (6 bases). The CDR3 is 12 amino acids. Between the trimmed V and J ends, which lost 3 bases and 5 bases, there was a span of 7 bases. CDR3 coding DNA: TGTGCCAGCAGTTTCCAGGGGTATGGCTACACCTTC. Translating gives CASSFQGYGYTF.

This clonotype was found many times. The rearrangement links TRBV20-1 to TRBJ2-7; a possible D gene is TRBD1 (5 bases). Germline assignment: CDR1 DFQATT and CDR2 SNEGSKA (reference sequence). This CDR3 has 12 residues. V lost 2 bases, J lost 4 bases, and 9 bases lay in between. CDR3 loop: CSARQGMYEQYF. The CDR3, as DNA: TGCAGTGCTAGACAGGGAATGTACGAGCAGTACTTC.

The chain is built from TRBV28 and TRBJ2-1; 7 bases are shared with TRBD1. V shed 4 bases, J shed 5 bases, and the junction held 5 bases outside the gene matches. The CDR3 is 14 amino acids. Germline values: CDR1 MDHEN, CDR2 SYDVKM. CDR3 bases: TGTGCCAGCAGTTCCCGGACAGGAGACAATGAGCAGTTCTTC. Translating it yields CASSSRTGDNEQFF.

This clonotype was observed many times. This chain connects TRBV10-3 to TRBJ1-1; D not certain. Germline-derived CDR1 and CDR2 are ENHRY and SYGVKD. The CDR3 has 12 residues. V was pared by 3 bases and J by 3 bases, with 5 bases between. In nucleotides, the CDR3 is TGTGCCATCAGTGACGGAGACACTGAAGCTTTCTTT. Residues: CAISDGDTEAFF.